Listed here are 20 T cell receptor beta chains from one sample, sequenced in a study of blood T cell repertoires in COVID-19. Libraries were prepared by immunoSEQ multiplex PCR; TCRdb keeps only in-frame clonotypes and omits some of them. The sample shows 150,000 to 200,000 clones, more than 70% of them seen only once. Sequencing was performed on PBMCs or T cells enriched from blood (not recorded which). These receptors were obtained from a man aged 40-55 years who had recovered from COVID-19.

This clone has at least ten counts. The V gene is TRBV3-1 (or the pseudogene TRBV3-2), the J gene TRBJ1-2, with D perhaps matching TRBD1 (6 bases). The V gene's germline CDR1 is LGHDT and CDR2 YNNKEL (reference sequence). V was trimmed by 3 bases and J by 7 bases, leaving 12 bases between them. CDR3 size: 13 residues. CDR3 sequence (DNA): TGTGCCAGCAGCCATTTACAGGGTCGTGGCTACACCTTC. This sequence encodes CASSHLQGRGYTF.

This clone came up once. This chain joins TRBV3-1 (or the pseudogene TRBV3-2) and TRBJ2-7, with 12 bases aligning to TRBD1. The CDR3 length is 15 residues. The germline CDR1 and CDR2 sequences are LGHDT and YNNKEL (reference sequence). J was trimmed by 8 bases and V by 1 base; bases with no gene match: 6. CDR3 DNA: TGTGCCAGCAGCCAAGCAGGGACAGGGGGCGAGAAGCAGTACTTC. Residues: CASSQAGTGGEKQYF.

V is TRBV30 and J is TRBJ1-4, with unresolved D. The length of the CDR3 is 14 residues. V lost 1 base and J lost 8, with 14 bases in between. Germline lookup yields CDR1 GTSNPN and CDR2 SVGIG (reference sequence). This CDR3 reads CAWSDAPREEKLFF. In DNA, the CDR3 is TGTGCCTGGAGTGATGCCCCCCGCGAGGAAAAACTGTTTTTT. Filled out from reference TRBV30 and TRBJ1-4, the complete variable domain reads SQTIHQWPATLVQPVGSPLSLECTVEGTSNPNLYWYRQAAGRGLQLLFYSVGIGQISSEVPQNLSASRPQDRQFILSSKKLLLSDSGFYLCAWSDAPREEKLFFGSGTQLSVL.

The chain combines TRBV28 with TRBJ2-1; D may be TRBD2 (5 bases). Trimming took off 7 bases at V and 11 bases at J, with 12 bases between the two ends. Germline-derived CDR1 and CDR2 are MDHEN and SYDVKM. The CDR3 contains 11 residues. The CDR3 DNA sequence: TGTGCCAGCAACTTCCGGGGAAAGCAGTTCTTC. Its protein is CASNFRGKQFF.

V is TRBV14 and J is TRBJ1-4, with D possibly matching TRBD1 (6 bases). Trimming shortened V by 4 bases and J by 2 bases, and 11 bases separated the two germline ends. The CDR3 loop spans 15 amino acids. Germline-derived CDR1 and CDR2 are SGHDN and FVKESK. Here the CDR3 reads CASSLDQGTNEKLFF. The CDR3, as DNA: TGTGCCAGCAGCCTGGACCAGGGGACTAATGAAAAACTGTTTTTT.

V and J are TRBV6-2 or TRBV6-3 and TRBJ1-2; D remains ambiguous. This CDR3 comprises 11 residues. V was clipped by 5 bases and J by 5 bases, with 6 bases between them. Germline V gives CDR1 MNHEY, CDR2 SVGEGT. CDR3 coding DNA: TGTGCCAGCAGTAACGGTTATGGCTACACCTTC. This sequence encodes CASSNGYGYTF.

V usage is TRBV6-5 and J usage is TRBJ1-2, with D perhaps matching TRBD1 (6 bases). Deletions cut 5 bases from V and 6 bases from J, with 13 bases between. This CDR3 spans 13 amino acids. The germline gives CDR1 MNHEY, CDR2 SVGAGI. CDR3 nucleotide sequence: TGTGCCAGCAGTCGACCGCAGGGGAATGGCTACACCTTC. Protein sequence: CASSRPQGNGYTF.

About this clone: A read error may account for a junction end that differs from germline. The rearrangement uses TRBV7-7 and TRBJ2-2, with 8 bases that match TRBD1. The CDR3 is made up of 14 amino acids. Germline V gene lookup returns CDR1 SSHAT and CDR2 FNYEAQ (reference sequence). CDR3 coding DNA: TGTGCTAGCAGCTTGCGACAGGGGCCCGGGGAGCTGTTTTTT. Its translation is CASSLRQGPGELFF.

This sequence joins TRBV3-1 (or the pseudogene TRBV3-2) and TRBJ1-2; 7 nucleotides agree with TRBD1. Germline V gene data show CDR1 as LGHDT and CDR2 as YNNKEL (reference sequence). The CDR3 sequence is 13 residues long. V shed 4 bases, J shed 10 bases, and the junction held 9 bases outside the gene matches. CDR3 sequence (DNA): TGTGCCAGCAGCCTACCCGGGACAGTGGTCTACACCTTC. Amino acids: CASSLPGTVVYTF.

The chain uses TRBV11-3 and TRBJ1-2; possibly TRBD1 for D (5 bases). V lost 4 bases and J lost 8, with 14 bases in between. The CDR3 runs to 13 residues. CDR1 is SGHNT, CDR2 YENEEA, per germline. The CDR3 spells CASSYSPQGGYTF. In DNA form, the CDR3 reads TGTGCCAGCAGCTACAGTCCCCAGGGAGGCTACACCTTC. The variable domain in full, completed from reference TRBV11-3 and TRBJ1-2, reads EAGVVQSPRYKIIEKKQPVAFWCNPISGHNTLYWYLQNLGQGPELLIRYENEEAVDDSQLPKDRFSAERLKGVDSTLKIQPAELGDSAVYLCASSYSPQGGYTFGSGTRLTVV.

The chain combines TRBV28 with TRBJ2-1; D uncertain. The germline V gene has CDR1 MDHEN and CDR2 SYDVKM. Trimming cost V 1 base and J 8 bases, with 9 bases left between them. The CDR3 runs 13 residues. Here the CDR3 reads CASSLYSRHEQFF. In nucleotides, the CDR3 is TGTGCCAGCAGTTTATACAGCCGTCATGAGCAGTTCTTC.

This chain uses TRBV13 with TRBJ2-7, with TRBD2 matching 14 bases. The CDR3 has 13 amino acids. Germline CDR1 and CDR2: PRHDT and FYEKMQ (reference sequence). For the CDR3, the DNA is TGTGCTGGTGGACTAGCGGGGGGCAACGAGCAGTACTTC. The encoded protein is CAGGLAGGNEQYF.

The J gene is TRBJ1-1, the V gene TRBV30; a weak D match, TRBD1 (6 bases). The V gene's germline CDR1 is GTSNPN and CDR2 SVGIG (reference sequence). V shed 5 bases and J shed 5 bases, with 12 bases lying between them. CDR3 length: 12 residues. The CDR3 region is CAWYRGGTEAFF. The CDR3 DNA follows: TGTGCCTGGTATCGAGGGGGAACTGAAGCTTTCTTT.

The chain links TRBV6-5 to TRBJ1-1; D might be TRBD1 (6 bases). The CDR3 sequence is 11 residues long. Germline assignment: CDR1 MNHEY and CDR2 SVGAGI. Deletions cut 6 bases from V and 8 bases from J, with 10 bases between. The DNA of the CDR3 is TGTGCCAGCAGACAGGGAATGGAAGCTTTCTTT. Its protein product is CASRQGMEAFF.

The rearrangement joins TRBV30 to TRBJ2-7, with D perhaps matching TRBD1 (6 bases). The germline V and J ends were trimmed by 8 bases and 0 bases, with 26 bases remaining between them. The CDR3 length is 17 residues. Germline assignment: CDR1 GTSNPN and CDR2 SVGIG (reference sequence). The chain's CDR3 is CALDTLPGTQSSYEQYF. In DNA, the CDR3 is TGTGCCCTAGATACCCTCCCCGGGACACAAAGCTCCTACGAGCAGTACTTC.

This chain joins TRBV7-3 and TRBJ2-5, with TRBD2 matching over 9 bases. The length of the CDR3 is 16 residues. V gave up 5 bases and J gave up 4 bases; unmatched junction bases: 11. Germline-derived CDR1 and CDR2 are SGHTA and FQGTGA. CDR3 residues: CASSPLGLAGRETQYF. For the CDR3, the DNA is TGTGCCAGCAGCCCCCTAGGGCTAGCGGGGAGAGAGACCCAGTACTTC.

This chain joins TRBV7-2 and TRBJ1-6; TRBD1 agrees at 7 bases. V lost 3 bases, J lost 7 bases, and 3 bases stayed unmatched. The CDR3 totals 14 residues. Germline CDR1 reads SGHTA; CDR2 reads FQGNSA. Here the CDR3 DNA reads TGTGCCAGCAGCTTTCCGGGACAGAATTCACCCCTCCACTTT. Its translation is CASSFPGQNSPLHF.

The chain is built from TRBV28 and TRBJ2-7; D unclear. The CDR3 covers 12 residues. Deletions cut 2 bases from V and 1 base from J, with 3 bases between. Germline V gives CDR1 MDHEN, CDR2 SYDVKM. The CDR3 coding sequence is TGTGCCAGCAGTTTAGCGTCCTACGAGCAGTACTTC. Translating gives CASSLASYEQYF.

This clone appeared a single time. The J gene is TRBJ1-2, the V gene TRBV27, with 11 bases matching TRBD1. The CDR3 runs 13 residues. Trimming took 5 bases from V and 7 from J; bases not matched to a gene: 3. Germline CDR1 is MNHEY and CDR2 is SMNVEV (reference sequence). CDR3 bases: TGTGCCAGCAGTCCGGGGACAGGGGGTGGCTACACCTTC. As protein: CASSPGTGGGYTF.

The chain links TRBV30 to TRBJ1-4; D is unclear. The length of the CDR3 is 14 residues. The germline V gene has CDR1 GTSNPN and CDR2 SVGIG (reference sequence). The V end lost 1 base, the J end lost 4 bases, and 10 bases lay between the germline ends. The CDR3 sequence: CAWSGAAINEKLFF. The CDR3 DNA reads as TGTGCCTGGAGTGGGGCCGCGATTAATGAAAAACTGTTTTTT.